The rows below give T cell receptor beta chains drawn from one sample of a study of CD8+CD57+ T cells in acquired aplastic anemia. A single record per CDR3 protein comes from TCRdb applying MiXCR to the reads. The sample consists of tens of thousands of distinct CDR3 sequences, roughly two thirds of them appearing once. The sequencing input was sorted CD4+, CD8+, or CD8+CD57+ T cells (not recorded which) from PBMCs. The receptors derive from a human donor with aplastic anemia. The CDR3 runs from the conserved cysteine through the conserved F or W. D genes are given only for firm matches. Size values are once, few and many counts, or a class for expanded clones, and some rows have none.

j_call,cdr3_length,d_call,v_call,clone_size,cdr3_nt,cdr3_aa
TRBJ1-3,13,-,TRBV6-5,few,TGTGCCAGCAGTTACTCCGAGTCCACGGCCATATATTTT,CASSYSESTAIYF
TRBJ2-1,11,TRBD2,TRBV20-1,few,TGCAGTGCTAGGGGGGGAGGGGAGCAGTTCTTC,CSARGGGEQFF
TRBJ2-5,13,TRBD2,TRBV7-2,few,TGTGCCAGCAAACTAGCGGGACAAGAGACCCAGTACTTC,CASKLAGQETQYF
TRBJ2-2,14,-,TRBV9,many,TGTGCCAGCAGCGTAGAGGGAGACACCGGGGAGCTGTTTTTT,CASSVEGDTGELFF
TRBJ2-3,14,-,TRBV15,-,TGTGCCACCAGCCACCCTCAGGGCACAGATACGCAGTATTTT,CATSHPQGTDTQYF
TRBJ2-7,13,TRBD2,TRBV7-2,-,TGTGCCAGCAGCTTAATAGCGGGAGTCGAGCAGTACTTC,CASSLIAGVEQYF
TRBJ1-2,16,TRBD1,TRBV10-3,-,TGTGCCGGTCGAGGGGCCCACACAGGGGTAGTCTATGGCTACACCTTC,CAGRGAHTGVVYGYTF
TRBJ2-3,12,-,TRBV24-1,-,TGTGCCACCAGTGATTGGTCAGATACGCAGTATTTT,CATSDWSDTQYF
TRBJ1-4,11,-,TRBV14,-,TGTGCCAGCAGCCAAGTACTGAAACTGTTTTTT,CASSQVLKLFF
TRBJ2-7,14,TRBD1,TRBV9,once,TGTGCTATCTACCCGGGACAGCCTAGCCACGAGCAGTACTTC,CAIYPGQPSHEQYF
TRBJ2-7,14,-,TRBV13,-,TGTGCCAGCAGCTTAACGGGATCCGTTTACGAGCAGTACTTC,CASSLTGSVYEQYF
TRBJ1-4,14,-,TRBV2,-,TGTGCCAGCAGTGTTGGCAACCCTAGGGGAAAACTGTTTTTT,CASSVGNPRGKLFF
TRBJ1-1,15,TRBD1,TRBV15,-,TGTGCCACCAGCCCCCCCGGGACAGCGAACACTGAAGCTTTCTTT,CATSPPGTANTEAFF
TRBJ2-7,13,-,TRBV16,-,TGTGCCGGCAGTTTATCCGGCAAGCACGAGCAGTACTTC,CAGSLSGKHEQYF
TRBJ1-1,14,-,TRBV24-1,-,TGTGCCACCAGTGATTTGACTCCGAACACTGAAGCTTTCTTT,CATSDLTPNTEAFF
TRBJ2-1,15,TRBD2,TRBV7-9,many,TGTGCCAGCAGCGCCTGGACTAGCGGGAGTCCGCAGCAGTTCTTC,CASSAWTSGSPQQFF
TRBJ2-3,15,TRBD1,TRBV24-1,-,TGTGCCACCAGTGTTGGGCAGGGGGCAGCAGATACGCAGTATTTT,CATSVGQGAADTQYF
TRBJ1-6,15,TRBD1,TRBV7-3,few,TGTGCCAGCAGCCCTCGGACAGGGGGGAATTCACCCCTCCACTTT,CASSPRTGGNSPLHF
TRBJ2-5,14,-,TRBV6-5,many,TGTGCCAGCAGTTATAATGCAGGGGAGGAGACCCAGTACTTC,CASSYNAGEETQYF
TRBJ1-1,14,-,TRBV9,-,TGTGCCAGCAGCGTAGCTTACGCGCCGGTTGAAGCCTTCTTT,CASSVAYAPVEAFF
TRBJ2-5,16,-,TRBV6-1,few,TGTGCCAGCAGTGAAGATCCAGGAGCCTACCAAGAGACCCAGTACTTC,CASSEDPGAYQETQYF
TRBJ2-1,14,-,TRBV12-3/TRBV12-4,few,TGTGCCAGCAGTTTTCAAATTGGCGGGATTGAGCAGTTCTTC,CASSFQIGGIEQFF
TRBJ1-5,15,-,TRBV6-1,once,TGTGCCAGCAGTGAACTGGGGACACCAGATCAGCCCCAGCATTTT,CASSELGTPDQPQHF
TRBJ2-5,16,TRBD1,TRBV7-2,few,TGTGCCAGCAGCAGGGTCGGAGACAGGGGGCGGGAGACCCAGTACTTC,CASSRVGDRGRETQYF
TRBJ2-7,15,-,TRBV2,-,TGTGCCAGCAGTGAACAGGACATGCCTCCCTACGAGCAGTACTTC,CASSEQDMPPYEQYF
TRBJ2-1,18,-,TRBV2,many,TGTGCCAGCAGTGAGGAGGGGGGCTTATCCTTATGGGGCAATGAGCAGTTCTTC,CASSEEGGLSLWGNEQFF
TRBJ2-3,15,-,TRBV29-1,-,TGCAGCGTTGTGGGTGGGACCTCCCGCACAGATACGCAGTATTTT,CSVVGGTSRTDTQYF
TRBJ2-3,18,-,TRBV24-1,once,TGTGCCACCAGTGACCAAAGTGGGGGGCGCTTACCCACAGATACGCAGTATTTT,CATSDQSGGRLPTDTQYF
TRBJ1-2,13,TRBD1,TRBV12-3/TRBV12-4,many,TGTGCCAGCAGCCCGGGACAGAACTATGGCTACACCTTC,CASSPGQNYGYTF
TRBJ1-1,13,-,TRBV7-7,-,TGTGCCAGCAGCTCCAAGGAGGACACTGAAGCTTTCTTT,CASSSKEDTEAFF
TRBJ2-2,11,TRBD2,TRBV24-1,few,TGTGCCACCGGGGGGGCCGGGGAGCTGTTTTTT,CATGGAGELFF
TRBJ1-4,13,-,TRBV7-9,-,TGTGCCAGCAGATTAACCTGGGCTGAAAAACTGTTTTTT,CASRLTWAEKLFF
TRBJ2-7,14,TRBD2,TRBV29-1,-,TGCAGCGTTGTAGGGACTAGCGGACTCTACGAGCAGTACTTC,CSVVGTSGLYEQYF
TRBJ2-1,15,TRBD2,TRBV20-1,-,TGCAGTGCCACTCCCGGGACTAGCGGATACAATGAGCAGTTCTTC,CSATPGTSGYNEQFF
TRBJ1-6,13,-,TRBV20-1,-,TGCAGCGGCGTAGTGACAGGACACTCACCCCTCCACTTT,CSGVVTGHSPLHF
TRBJ1-5,18,-,TRBV25-1,few,TGTGCCAGCAGTGAACGCAGCAAGGGACCGATTAGCAATCAGCCCCAGCATTTT,CASSERSKGPISNQPQHF
TRBJ2-7,13,TRBD1,TRBV10-1,-,TGCGCCATCCGGACAGGGCGGTCCTACGAGCAGTACTTC,CAIRTGRSYEQYF
TRBJ1-1,15,TRBD1,TRBV24-1,-,TGTGCCACAAGCTCCGGGACAGGGATTAACACTGAAGCTTTCTTT,CATSSGTGINTEAFF
TRBJ1-4,11,-,TRBV7-6,-,TGTGCCAGCAGCTCCGGGGAAAAACTGTTTTTT,CASSSGEKLFF
TRBJ1-6,15,TRBD1,TRBV2,-,TGTGCCAGCAGTGACCGGGACAGGGGTAATTCACCCCTCCACTTT,CASSDRDRGNSPLHF
TRBJ2-1,12,-,TRBV7-3,-,TGTGCCAGCAGCTTAATAGGCAATGAGCAGTCCTTC,CASSLIGNEQSF
TRBJ1-6,16,-,TRBV7-6,-,TGTGCCAGCAGCTTAGCGTCCCCCGGGGACAATTCACCCCTCCACTTT,CASSLASPGDNSPLHF
TRBJ1-2,15,-,TRBV29-1,-,TGCAGCGTTGAAGATTTTTGGGGGGAGCTCTATGGCTACACCTTC,CSVEDFWGELYGYTF
TRBJ2-3,12,-,TRBV5-4,-,TGTGCCAGCAGCTTGTTTGGAGATACGCAGTATTTT,CASSLFGDTQYF
TRBJ2-1,15,-,TRBV15,-,TGTGCCACCAGCAGAGAACGGACTACCACGGGGGAGCAGTTCTTC,CATSRERTTTGEQFF
TRBJ2-1,15,TRBD2,TRBV7-3,-,TGTGCCAGCAGCCTGACTAGCGGGAGGTTCAGTGAGCAGTTCTTC,CASSLTSGRFSEQFF
TRBJ1-2,15,-,TRBV20-1,few,TGCAGTGCAAAGGGAGACAGCGGGCAACACTATGGCTACACCTTC,CSAKGDSGQHYGYTF
TRBJ1-1,11,-,TRBV7-3,-,TGTGCCAGCAGTTCCGACACTGAAGCTTTCTTT,CASSSDTEAFF
TRBJ1-6,13,-,TRBV12-3/TRBV12-4,-,TGTGCCAGCAGTTTAAATCCGGACTCACCCCTCCACTTT,CASSLNPDSPLHF
TRBJ2-7,14,-,TRBV5-6,few,TGTGCCAGCTGCCCCCCAGGGGACACCTACGAGCAGTACTTC,CASCPPGDTYEQYF
TRBJ2-7,11,TRBD1,TRBV10-3,-,TGTGCCATCAGAGGGGGCAACGAGCAGTACTTC,CAIRGGNEQYF
TRBJ2-5,14,-,TRBV24-1,once,TGTGCCACCAGTGACTTGGGGGTGGAGGGGACCCAGTACTTC,CATSDLGVEGTQYF
TRBJ2-7,15,TRBD2,TRBV2,-,TGTGCCAGCAGCCCTGGACTAGCGGTAACCTACGAGCAGTACTTC,CASSPGLAVTYEQYF
TRBJ2-7,13,-,TRBV2,many,TGTGCCAGCAGGGGGGGACTTTACTACGAGCAGTACTTC,CASRGGLYYEQYF
TRBJ1-1,14,TRBD1,TRBV10-3,-,TGTGCCATCAGCGGACAGGTTGGTGGCACTGAAGCTTTCTTT,CAISGQVGGTEAFF
TRBJ2-1,15,-,TRBV19,-,TGTGCCAGTACCGACCCGTGGGAGTCTGACCATGAGCAGTTCTTC,CASTDPWESDHEQFF
TRBJ2-5,16,TRBD2,TRBV27,few,TGTGCCAGCAGTTCGTCTGCCGGGAGGACCAAAGAGACCCAGTACTTC,CASSSSAGRTKETQYF
TRBJ2-1,17,TRBD2,TRBV15,-,TGTGCCACCAGCAGAGATCTAGCAGCGGGGGGTTACAATGAGCAGTTCTTC,CATSRDLAAGGYNEQFF